The T cell receptor (beta chain) under discussion was sequenced for a study of shared clonotypes between healthy human individuals. Worth noting for this clone: Its antigen is unidentified. This specimen includes other DNA sequences encoding the same CDR3.

Study observations and caveats: In a few donors, about 5% of naive CD4 clonotypes appeared in common. All-four-donor shared clonotypes had higher generation probabilities than non-shared clonotypes did.

When replicate PCRs were run on sorted subsets, they used 200 to 250 ng DNA, about 30,000 T cell genomes. The table came from immunoSEQ multiplex PCR; TCRdb's copy has only in-frame clones and leaves some out. The table lists a few million clones, more than 90% of them singletons. V was pared by 2 bases and J by 4 bases, with 8 bases between. The germline V gene has CDR1 GTSNPN and CDR2 SVGIG (reference sequence). CDR3 length: 13 residues. Sequencing was done on a sample of naive CD4+ T cells sorted from blood. Subset given: CD45RA+ positively selected. This TCR was sampled from a man younger than 35 in good health. The rearrangement uses TRBV30 and TRBJ1-4; D is unclear. This CDR3 reads CAWSSGGNEKLFF. The CDR3 DNA reads as TGTGCCTGGAGTAGTGGTGGTAATGAAAAACTGTTTTTT.